This paragraph reports one TCR beta chain. Its antigen is unidentified. The sample comes from a study of T cells after yellow fever vaccination. Study-level information: Some fractions had low cell numbers, and these were prepared with SMART-Seq v4 Ultra Low Input. Study-wide findings and caveats: Booster samples showed a return of most primary-vaccination clones (around 95% CD4, approximately 90% CD8).

They built TCR cDNA with 5'RACE template switching, a step that put in a universal primer site and UMIs. TCRdb re-called the 5' RACE reads with MiXCR, one entry per CDR3 protein. The sample includes about 580,000 distinct CDR3 sequences, roughly a sixth of them seen just once. Germline loops: CDR1 MNHNS, CDR2 SASEGT. V was clipped by 11 bases and J by 5 bases, with 15 bases between them. CDR3 length: 13 amino acids. This sample comprised PBMCs, obtained 4 to 5 days after the first yellow fever vaccination. This sequence originates from a man in his late teens or twenties who received the YFV17D yellow fever vaccine. This chain connects TRBV6-1 to TRBJ2-2; D gene uncertain. CDR3 loop: CACTGILTGELFF. For the CDR3, the DNA is TGTGCCTGTACGGGCATATTAACCGGGGAGCTGTTTTTT.